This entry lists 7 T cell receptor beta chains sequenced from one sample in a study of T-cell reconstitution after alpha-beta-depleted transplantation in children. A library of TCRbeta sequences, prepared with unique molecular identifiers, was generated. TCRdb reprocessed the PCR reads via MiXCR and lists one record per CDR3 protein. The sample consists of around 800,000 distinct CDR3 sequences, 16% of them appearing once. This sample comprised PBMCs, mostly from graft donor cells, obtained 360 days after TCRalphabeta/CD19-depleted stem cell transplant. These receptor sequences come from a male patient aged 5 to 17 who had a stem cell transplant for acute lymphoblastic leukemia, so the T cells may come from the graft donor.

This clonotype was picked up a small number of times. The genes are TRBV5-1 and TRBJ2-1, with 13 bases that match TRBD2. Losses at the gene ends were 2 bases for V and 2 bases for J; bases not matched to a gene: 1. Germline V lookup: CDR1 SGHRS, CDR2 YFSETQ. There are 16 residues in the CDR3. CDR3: CASSFGLAGAYNEQFF. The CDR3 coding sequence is TGCGCCAGCAGCTTTGGACTAGCGGGAGCCTACAATGAGCAGTTCTTC.

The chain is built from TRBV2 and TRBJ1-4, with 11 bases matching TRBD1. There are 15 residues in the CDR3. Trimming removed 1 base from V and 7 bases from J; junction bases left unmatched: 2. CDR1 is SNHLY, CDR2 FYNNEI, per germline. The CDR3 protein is CASSEGTGGSEKLFF. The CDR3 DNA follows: TGTGCCAGCAGTGAAGGGACAGGGGGCTCTGAAAAACTGTTTTTT. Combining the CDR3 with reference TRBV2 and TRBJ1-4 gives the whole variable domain EPEVTQTPSHQVTQMGQEVILRCVPISNHLYFYWYRQILGQKVEFLVSFYNNEISEKSEIFDDQFSVERPDGSNFTLKIRSTKLEDSAMYFCASSEGTGGSEKLFFGSGTQLSVL.

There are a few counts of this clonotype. This CDR3 reads CASSLHTSNQPQHF. The CDR3 region has the DNA TGTGCCAGCAGCTTGCACACGAGCAATCAGCCCCAGCATTTT. The chain uses TRBV7-9 and TRBJ1-5; D gene ambiguous. The CDR3 is 14 amino acids. V was pared by 3 bases and J by 1 base, with 7 bases between. The germline V gene encodes CDR1 SEHNR and CDR2 FQNEAQ (reference sequence).

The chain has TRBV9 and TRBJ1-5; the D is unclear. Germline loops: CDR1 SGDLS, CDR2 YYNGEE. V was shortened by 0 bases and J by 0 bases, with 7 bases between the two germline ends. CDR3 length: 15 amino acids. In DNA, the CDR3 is TGTGCCAGCAGCGTAGGCCCGATTAGCAATCAGCCCCAGCATTTT. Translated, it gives CASSVGPISNQPQHF.

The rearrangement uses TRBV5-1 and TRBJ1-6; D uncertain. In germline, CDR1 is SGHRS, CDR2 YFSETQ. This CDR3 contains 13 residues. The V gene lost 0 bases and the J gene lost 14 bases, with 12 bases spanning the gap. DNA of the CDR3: TGCGCCAGCAGCTTGGAAGGGATAAGCGCCCTCCACTTT. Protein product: CASSLEGISALHF.

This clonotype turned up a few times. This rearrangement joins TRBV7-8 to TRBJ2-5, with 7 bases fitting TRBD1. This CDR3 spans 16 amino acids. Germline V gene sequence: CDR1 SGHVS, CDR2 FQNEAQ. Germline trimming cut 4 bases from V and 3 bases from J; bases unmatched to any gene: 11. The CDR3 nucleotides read TGTGCCAGCAGCTCCCCCGGGACAGCCTTTGAAGAGACCCAGTACTTC. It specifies CASSSPGTAFEETQYF.

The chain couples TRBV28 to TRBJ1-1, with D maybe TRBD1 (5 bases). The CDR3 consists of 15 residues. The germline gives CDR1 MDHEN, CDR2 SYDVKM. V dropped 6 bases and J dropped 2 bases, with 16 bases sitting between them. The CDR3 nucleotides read TGTGCCAGCAGCTCCTTGACAGAATTTAACACTGAAGCTTTCTTT. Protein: CASSSLTEFNTEAFF. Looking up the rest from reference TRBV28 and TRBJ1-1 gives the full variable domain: DVKVTQSSRYLVKRTGEKVFLECVQDMDHENMFWYRQDPGLGLRLIYFSYDVKMKEKGDIPEGYSVSREKKERFSLILESASTNQTSMYLCASSSLTEFNTEAFFGQGTRLTVV.